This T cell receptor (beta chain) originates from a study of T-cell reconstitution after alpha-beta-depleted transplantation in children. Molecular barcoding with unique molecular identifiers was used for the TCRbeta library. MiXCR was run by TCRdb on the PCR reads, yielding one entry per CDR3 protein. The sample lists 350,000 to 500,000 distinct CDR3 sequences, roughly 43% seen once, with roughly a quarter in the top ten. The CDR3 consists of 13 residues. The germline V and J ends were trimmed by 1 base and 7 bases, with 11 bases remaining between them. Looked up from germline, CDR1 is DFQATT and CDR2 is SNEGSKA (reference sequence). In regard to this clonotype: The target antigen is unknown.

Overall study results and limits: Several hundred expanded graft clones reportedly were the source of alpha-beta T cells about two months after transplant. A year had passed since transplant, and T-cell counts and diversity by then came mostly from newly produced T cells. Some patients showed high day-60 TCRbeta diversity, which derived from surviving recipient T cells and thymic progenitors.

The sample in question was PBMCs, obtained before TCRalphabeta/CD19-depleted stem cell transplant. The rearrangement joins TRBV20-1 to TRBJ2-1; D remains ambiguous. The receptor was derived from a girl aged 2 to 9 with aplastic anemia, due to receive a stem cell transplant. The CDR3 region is CSARGRVKNEQFF. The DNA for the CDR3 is TGCAGTGCTAGAGGTAGAGTCAAGAATGAGCAGTTCTTC.